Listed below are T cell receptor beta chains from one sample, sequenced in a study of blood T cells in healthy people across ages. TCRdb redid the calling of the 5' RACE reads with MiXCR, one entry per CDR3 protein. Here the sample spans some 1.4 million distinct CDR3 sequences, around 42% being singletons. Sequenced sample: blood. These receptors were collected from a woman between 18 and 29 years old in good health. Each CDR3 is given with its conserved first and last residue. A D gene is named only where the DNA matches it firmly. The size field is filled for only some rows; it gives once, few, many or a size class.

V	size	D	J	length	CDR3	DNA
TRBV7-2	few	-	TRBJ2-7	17	CASSSPDAYTSSYEQYF	TGTGCCAGCAGTTCTCCGGACGCTTACACAAGCTCCTACGAGCAGTACTTC
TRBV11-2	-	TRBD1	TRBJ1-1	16	CASSRQGTGGYTEAFF	TGTGCCAGCAGCAGACAGGGGACGGGGGGTTACACTGAAGCTTTCTTT
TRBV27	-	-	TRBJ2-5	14	CASKVILASETQYF	TGTGCCAGCAAAGTCATACTAGCCTCAGAGACCCAGTACTTC
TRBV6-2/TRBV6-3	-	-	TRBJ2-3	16	CASMFGGLRGTDTQYF	TGTGCCAGCATGTTCGGGGGGCTAAGGGGCACAGATACGCAGTATTTT
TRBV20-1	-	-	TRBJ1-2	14	CSGKTPGRDYGYTF	TGCAGTGGGAAGACCCCGGGGCGGGACTATGGCTACACCTTC
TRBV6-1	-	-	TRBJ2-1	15	CASSEGRRLNNEQFF	TGTGCCAGCAGTGAGGGCCGGAGACTTAACAATGAGCAGTTCTTC
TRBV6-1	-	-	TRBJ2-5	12	CASIEGWGEQYF	TGTGCCAGCATCGAGGGATGGGGTGAGCAGTACTTC
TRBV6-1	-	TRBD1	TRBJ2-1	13	CASHRGPYNEQFF	TGTGCCAGTCACAGGGGCCCCTACAATGAGCAGTTCTTC
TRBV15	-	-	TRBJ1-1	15	CATSRDRVGGVVAFF	TGTGCCACCAGCAGAGACAGGGTAGGGGGAGTGGTCGCTTTCTTT
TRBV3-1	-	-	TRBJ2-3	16	CASSQGRAIRTDTQYF	TGTGCCAGCAGCCAGGGCAGGGCAATCCGCACAGATACGCAGTATTTT
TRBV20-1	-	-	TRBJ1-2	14	CSSQRIPRNYGYTF	TGCAGTTCCCAGAGGATCCCGAGAAACTATGGCTACACCTTC
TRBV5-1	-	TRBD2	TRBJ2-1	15	CASSSGTSGPSERFF	TGCGCCAGCAGCTCCGGGACTAGCGGACCAAGTGAGCGGTTCTTC
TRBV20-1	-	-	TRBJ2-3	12	CSAGKGADTQYF	TGCAGTGCCGGAAAGGGAGCAGATACGCAGTATTTT
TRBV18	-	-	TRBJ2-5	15	CASSPKASSYNEQYF	TGTGCCAGCTCACCAAAAGCAAGTTCCTACAATGAGCAGTACTTC
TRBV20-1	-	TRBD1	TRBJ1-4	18	CSASRRTGGQATNEKLFF	TGCAGTGCTAGTAGAAGGACAGGGGGCCAAGCAACTAATGAAAAACTGTTTTTT
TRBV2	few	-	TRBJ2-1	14	CASTGLEIGNEQFF	TGTGCCAGCACCGGGCTAGAAATAGGAAATGAGCAGTTCTTC
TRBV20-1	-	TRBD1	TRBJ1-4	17	CSARDAQTGGWSEKLFF	TGCAGTGCTAGAGATGCTCAGACAGGGGGTTGGAGTGAAAAACTGTTTTTT